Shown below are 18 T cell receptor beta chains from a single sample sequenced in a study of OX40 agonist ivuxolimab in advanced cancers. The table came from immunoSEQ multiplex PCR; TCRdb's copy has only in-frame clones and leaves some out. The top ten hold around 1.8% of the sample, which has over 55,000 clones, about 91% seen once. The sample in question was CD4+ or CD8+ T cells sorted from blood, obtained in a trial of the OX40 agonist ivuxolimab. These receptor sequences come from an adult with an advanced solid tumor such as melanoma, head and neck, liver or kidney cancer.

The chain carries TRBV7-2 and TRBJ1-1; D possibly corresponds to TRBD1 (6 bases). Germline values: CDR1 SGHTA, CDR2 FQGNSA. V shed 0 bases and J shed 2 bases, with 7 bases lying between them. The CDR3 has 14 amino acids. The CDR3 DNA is TGTGCCAGCAGCTTAGCAGGGGGTAACACTGAAGCTTTCTTT. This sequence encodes CASSLAGGNTEAFF. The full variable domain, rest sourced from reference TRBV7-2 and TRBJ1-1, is GAGVSQSPSNKVTEKGKDVELRCDPISGHTALYWYRQSLGQGLEFLIYFQGNSAPDKSGLPSDRFSAERTGGSVSTLTIQRTQQEDSAVYLCASSLAGGNTEAFFGQGTRLTVV.

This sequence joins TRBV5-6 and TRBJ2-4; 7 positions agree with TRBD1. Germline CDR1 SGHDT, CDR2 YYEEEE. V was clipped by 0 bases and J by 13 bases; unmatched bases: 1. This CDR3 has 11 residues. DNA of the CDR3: TGTGCCAGCAGCTTGGGACAGGGACAGTACTTC. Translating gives CASSLGQGQYF.

DNA for the CDR3: TGTGCCAGCAGCGGACTAACTGAAGCTTTCTTT. The encoded protein is CASSGLTEAFF. This chain joins TRBV2 and TRBJ1-1; D uncertain. The germline CDR1 and CDR2 sequences are SNHLY and FYNNEI. The CDR3 spans 11 residues. With 6 bases removed from V and 5 bases from J, the gap between germline ends came to 7 bases.

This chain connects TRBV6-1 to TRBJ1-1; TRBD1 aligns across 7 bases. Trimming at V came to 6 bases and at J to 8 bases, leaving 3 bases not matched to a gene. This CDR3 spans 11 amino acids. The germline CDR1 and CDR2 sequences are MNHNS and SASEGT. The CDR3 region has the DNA TGTGCCAGCAGAATGACAGGGGAAGCTTTCTTT. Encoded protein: CASRMTGEAFF.

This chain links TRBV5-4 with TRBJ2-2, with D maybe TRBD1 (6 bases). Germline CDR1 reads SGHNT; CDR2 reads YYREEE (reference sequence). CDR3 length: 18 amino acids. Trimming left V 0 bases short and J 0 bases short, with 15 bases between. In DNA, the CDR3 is TGTGCCAGCAGCTTGGGACCCTTGACAGGTTCGAACACCGGGGAGCTGTTTTTT. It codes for CASSLGPLTGSNTGELFF.

Here the CDR3 DNA reads TGTGCCAGCCTACCCTACCTAAATCAGCCCCAGCATTTT. Encoded protein: CASLPYLNQPQHF. The V and J genes are TRBV28 and TRBJ1-5; unclear D gene. V gave up 8 bases and J gave up 4 bases, with 12 bases separating them. The CDR3 runs to 13 residues. The germline CDR1 and CDR2 sequences are MDHEN and SYDVKM.

The CDR3 DNA follows: TGTGCCAGCAGACATAGCGGGCTTAGCACAGATACGCAGTATTTT. Translated, it gives CASRHSGLSTDTQYF. This rearrangement joins TRBV7-2 to TRBJ2-3; 7 bases are a match to TRBD2. J gave up 0 bases and V 6 bases, and 6 bases lay outside the gene matches. The CDR3 runs to 15 residues. Germline assignment: CDR1 SGHTA and CDR2 FQGNSA.

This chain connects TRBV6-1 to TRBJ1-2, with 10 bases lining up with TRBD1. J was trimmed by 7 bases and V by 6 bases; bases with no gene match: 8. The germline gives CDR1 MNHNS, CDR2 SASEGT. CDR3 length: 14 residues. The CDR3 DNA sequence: TGTGCCAGCAGCAGTGACAGGGGGCGTTTTGGCTACACCTTC. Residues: CASSSDRGRFGYTF.

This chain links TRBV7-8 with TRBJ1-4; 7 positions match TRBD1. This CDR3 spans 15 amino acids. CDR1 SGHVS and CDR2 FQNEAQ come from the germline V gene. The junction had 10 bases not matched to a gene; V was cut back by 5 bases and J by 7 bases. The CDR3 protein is CASSLGTATGEKLFF. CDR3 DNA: TGTGCCAGCAGCCTGGGGACAGCGACAGGTGAAAAACTGTTTTTT.

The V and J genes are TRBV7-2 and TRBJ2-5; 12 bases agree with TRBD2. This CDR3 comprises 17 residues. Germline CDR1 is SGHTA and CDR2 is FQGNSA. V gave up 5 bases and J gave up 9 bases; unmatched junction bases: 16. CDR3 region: CASSPGASGGAWEAQYF. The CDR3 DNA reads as TGTGCCAGCAGCCCTGGGGCTAGCGGGGGGGCCTGGGAGGCCCAGTACTTC.

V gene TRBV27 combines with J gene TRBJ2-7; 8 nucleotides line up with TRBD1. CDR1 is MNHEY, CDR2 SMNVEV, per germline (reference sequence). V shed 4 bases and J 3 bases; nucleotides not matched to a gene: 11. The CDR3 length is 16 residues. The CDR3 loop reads CASSSGVTGGGYEQYF. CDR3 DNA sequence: TGTGCCAGCAGTTCAGGGGTAACAGGGGGTGGCTACGAGCAGTACTTC.

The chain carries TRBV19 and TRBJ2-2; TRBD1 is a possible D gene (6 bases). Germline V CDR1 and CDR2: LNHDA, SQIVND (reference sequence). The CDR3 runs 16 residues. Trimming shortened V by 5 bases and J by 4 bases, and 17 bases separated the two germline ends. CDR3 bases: TGTGCCAGTAGTCCTACAGGGCGTTCGGGCACCGGGGAGCTGTTTTTT. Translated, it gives CASSPTGRSGTGELFF.

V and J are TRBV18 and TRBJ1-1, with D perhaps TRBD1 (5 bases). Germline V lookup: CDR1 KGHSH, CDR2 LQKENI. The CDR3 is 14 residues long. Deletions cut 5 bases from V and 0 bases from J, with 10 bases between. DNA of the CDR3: TGTGCCAGCTCATCCCAGGGAGTGAACACTGAAGCTTTCTTT. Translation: CASSSQGVNTEAFF.

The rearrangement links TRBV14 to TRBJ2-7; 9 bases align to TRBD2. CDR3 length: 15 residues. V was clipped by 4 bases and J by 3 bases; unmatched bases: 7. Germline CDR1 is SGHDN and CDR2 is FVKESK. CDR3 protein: CASSLTGLAHYEQYF. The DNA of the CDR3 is TGTGCCAGCAGCCTGACGGGACTAGCTCACTACGAGCAGTACTTC.

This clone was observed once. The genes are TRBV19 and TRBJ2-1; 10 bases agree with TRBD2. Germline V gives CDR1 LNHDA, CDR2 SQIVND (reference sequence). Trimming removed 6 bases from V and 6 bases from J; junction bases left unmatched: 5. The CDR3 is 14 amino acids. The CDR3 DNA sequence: TGTGCCAGTAGACCACTAGCGGGGATCAATGAGCAGTTCTTC. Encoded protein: CASRPLAGINEQFF.

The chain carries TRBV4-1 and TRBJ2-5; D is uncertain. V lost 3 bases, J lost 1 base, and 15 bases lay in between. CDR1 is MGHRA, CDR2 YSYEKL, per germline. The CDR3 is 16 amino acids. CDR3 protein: CASSHPRPLSQETQYF. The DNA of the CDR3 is TGCGCCAGCAGCCACCCTAGACCCCTGTCCCAAGAGACCCAGTACTTC.

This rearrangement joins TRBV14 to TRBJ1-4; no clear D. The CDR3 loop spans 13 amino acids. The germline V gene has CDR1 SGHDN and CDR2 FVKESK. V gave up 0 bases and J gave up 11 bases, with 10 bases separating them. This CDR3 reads CASSQDLGRKLFF. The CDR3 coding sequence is TGTGCCAGCAGCCAAGATCTAGGGCGGAAACTGTTTTTT.

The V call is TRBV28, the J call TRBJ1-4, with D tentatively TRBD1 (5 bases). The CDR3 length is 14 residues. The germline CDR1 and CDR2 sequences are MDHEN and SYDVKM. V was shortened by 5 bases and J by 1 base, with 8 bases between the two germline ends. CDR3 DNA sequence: TGTGCCAGCAGTCCAACAGGAACTAATGAAAAACTGTTTTTT. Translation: CASSPTGTNEKLFF.